The next 5 T cell receptor beta chains were all read from a single sample in a study of tumor and adjacent non-tumor tissue in lung cancer. A modified ARM-PCR protocol with three rounds of nested PCR amplified TCRbeta. TCRdb redid the calling of the multiplex PCR reads with MiXCR, one entry per CDR3 protein. The data hold 45,000 or so distinct CDR3 sequences, with approximately 60% observed a single time. No cell sorting was done before RNA was extracted from the tissue. This non-tumor lung sample came from over 3 cm beyond the tumor edge. The sequenced sample was distant non-tumor lung tissue. Receptors were obtained from a middle-aged woman with non-small cell lung cancer.

This clonotype was seen more than once but under ten times. Mismatch with germline at one junction end may stem from a read error. CDR3 nucleotide sequence: TGTGCCAGCAGCCGGGGACTAGCGGGCCCCGGGGAGCTGTCTTTT. Translating gives CASSRGLAGPGELSF. This sequence joins TRBV6-5 and TRBJ2-2; TRBD2 matches at 12 bases. Germline-derived CDR1 and CDR2 are MNHEY and SVGAGI. This CDR3 contains 15 residues.

This clonotype was counted at least ten times. The chain has TRBV30 and TRBJ1-5, with D perhaps matching TRBD1 (6 bases). V lost 0 bases and J 7 bases, leaving 10 bases between the germline ends. The germline V gene encodes CDR1 GTSNPN and CDR2 SVGIG (reference sequence). The CDR3 has 13 residues. The CDR3 protein is CAWSVQGNQPQHF. The CDR3 coding sequence is TGTGCCTGGAGTGTACAGGGAAACCAGCCCCAGCATTTT.

Concerning this clonotype: Germline is not matched at one junction end, which may reflect a read error. The chain recombines TRBV4-1 with TRBJ2-5; D is tentatively TRBD1 or TRBD2 (5 bases each). This CDR3 contains 15 residues. Germline CDR1 and CDR2: MGHRA and YSYEKL. As DNA, the CDR3 is TGTGCCAGCAGCCGAGATCGGGACGGGGCCGAGACCAAGTACTTC. It yields the protein CASSRDRDGAETKYF.

In this sample, this clonotype turned up many times. The chain links TRBV6-1 to TRBJ1-2; D ambiguous. Trimming removed 3 bases at V and 5 bases at J, with 7 bases between. Germline values: CDR1 MNHNS, CDR2 SASEGT. The length of the CDR3 is 12 residues. The CDR3 coding sequence is TGTGCCAGCAGTGACCCCATATATGGCTACACCTTC. This sequence encodes CASSDPIYGYTF.

This clonotype occurred a few times. A much more abundant neighbour one base away suggests this may be a read error. This chain links TRBV5-1 with TRBJ1-6, with TRBD1 as a possible D gene (6 bases). The CDR3 has 17 residues. CDR1 is SGHRS, CDR2 YFSETQ, per germline. Trimming removed 0 bases at V and 8 bases at J, with 18 bases between. The CDR3 loop reads CASSLDPRWAGDSPLHF. The CDR3 nucleotides are TGCGCCAGCAGCTTGGACCCCCGGTGGGCAGGGGATTCACCCCTCCACTTT.